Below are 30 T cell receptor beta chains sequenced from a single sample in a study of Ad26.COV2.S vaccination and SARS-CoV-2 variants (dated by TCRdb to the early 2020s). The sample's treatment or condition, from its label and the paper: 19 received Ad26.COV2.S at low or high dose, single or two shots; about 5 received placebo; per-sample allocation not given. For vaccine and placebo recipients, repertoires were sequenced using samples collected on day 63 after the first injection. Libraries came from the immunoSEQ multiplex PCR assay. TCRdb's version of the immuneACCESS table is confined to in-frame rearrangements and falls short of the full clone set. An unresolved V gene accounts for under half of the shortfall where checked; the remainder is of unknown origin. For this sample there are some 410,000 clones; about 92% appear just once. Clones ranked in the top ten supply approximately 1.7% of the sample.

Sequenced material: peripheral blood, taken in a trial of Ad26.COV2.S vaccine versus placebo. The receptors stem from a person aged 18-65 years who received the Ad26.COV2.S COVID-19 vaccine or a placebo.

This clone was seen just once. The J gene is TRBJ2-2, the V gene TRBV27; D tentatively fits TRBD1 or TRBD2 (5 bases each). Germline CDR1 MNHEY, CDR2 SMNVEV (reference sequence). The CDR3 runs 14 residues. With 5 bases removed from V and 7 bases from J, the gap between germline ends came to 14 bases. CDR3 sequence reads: CASSGPRGHGELFF. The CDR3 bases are TGTGCCAGCAGTGGCCCGAGGGGTCACGGGGAGCTGTTTTTT.

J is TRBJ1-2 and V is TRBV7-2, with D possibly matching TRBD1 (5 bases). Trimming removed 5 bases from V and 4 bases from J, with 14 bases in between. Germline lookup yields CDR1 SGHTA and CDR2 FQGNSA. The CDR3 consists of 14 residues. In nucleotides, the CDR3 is TGTGCCAGCAGCCCTGGTCAGGGTCCCTATGGCTACACCTTC. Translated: CASSPGQGPYGYTF.

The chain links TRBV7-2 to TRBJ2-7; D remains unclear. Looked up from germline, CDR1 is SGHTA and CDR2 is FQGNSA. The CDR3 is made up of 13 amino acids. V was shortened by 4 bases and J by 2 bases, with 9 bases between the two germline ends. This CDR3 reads CASSWPETYEQYF. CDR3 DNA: TGTGCCAGCAGCTGGCCCGAAACCTACGAGCAGTACTTC.

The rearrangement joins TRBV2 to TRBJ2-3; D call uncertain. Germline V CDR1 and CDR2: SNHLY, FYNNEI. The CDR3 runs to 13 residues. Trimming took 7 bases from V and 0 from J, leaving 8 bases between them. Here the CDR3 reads CASTLGSTDTQYF. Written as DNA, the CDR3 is TGTGCCAGCACCCTGGGGAGCACAGATACGCAGTATTTT.

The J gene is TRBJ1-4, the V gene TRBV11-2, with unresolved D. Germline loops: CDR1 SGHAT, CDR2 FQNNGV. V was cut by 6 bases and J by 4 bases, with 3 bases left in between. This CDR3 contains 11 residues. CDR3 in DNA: TGTGCCAGCAGACTTAATGAAAAACTGTTTTTT. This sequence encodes CASRLNEKLFF. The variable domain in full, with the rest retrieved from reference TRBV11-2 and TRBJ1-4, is EAGVAQSPRYKIIEKRQSVAFWCNPISGHATLYWYQQILGQGPKLLIQFQNNGVVDDSQLPKDRFSAERLKGVDSTLKIQPAKLEDSAVYLCASRLNEKLFFGSGTQLSVL.

Here the CDR3 reads CASSERRTSMETQYF. CDR3 coding DNA: TGCGCCAGCAGTGAACGAAGGACTAGCATGGAGACCCAGTACTTC. The chain has TRBV10-2 and TRBJ2-5; 8 bases fit TRBD2. Germline assignment: CDR1 WSHSY and CDR2 SAAADI. CDR3 length: 15 amino acids. With 3 bases clipped from V and 5 bases from J, the junction kept 8 bases outside the gene matches.

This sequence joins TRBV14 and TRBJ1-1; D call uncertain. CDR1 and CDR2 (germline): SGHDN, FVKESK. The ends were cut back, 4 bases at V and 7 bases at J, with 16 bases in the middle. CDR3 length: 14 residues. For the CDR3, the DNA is TGTGCCAGCAGCCTTCAAGCCAAGGGAGGTGAAGCTTTCTTT. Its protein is CASSLQAKGGEAFF.

The CDR3 sequence is CASSLALQETQYF. CDR3 DNA sequence: TGTGCCAGCAGCTTAGCTTTACAAGAGACCCAGTACTTC. This chain uses TRBV7-6 with TRBJ2-5; no firm D call. Germline-derived CDR1 and CDR2 are SGHVS and FNYEAQ. The CDR3 consists of 13 residues. V was clipped by 0 bases and J by 2 bases, with 4 bases between them.

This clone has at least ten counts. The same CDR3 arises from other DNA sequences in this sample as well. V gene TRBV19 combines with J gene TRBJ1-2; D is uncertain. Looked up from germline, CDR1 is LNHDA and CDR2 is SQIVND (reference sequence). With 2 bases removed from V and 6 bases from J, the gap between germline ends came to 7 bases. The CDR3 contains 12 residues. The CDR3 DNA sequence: TGTGCCAGTAGTATAAGGGAGGATGGCTACACCTTC. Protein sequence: CASSIREDGYTF. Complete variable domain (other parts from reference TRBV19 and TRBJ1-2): DGGITQSPKYLFRKEGQNVTLSCEQNLNHDAMYWYRQDPGQGLRLIYYSQIVNDFQKGDIAEGYSVSREKKESFPLTVTSAQKNPTAFYLCASSIREDGYTFGSGTRLTVV.

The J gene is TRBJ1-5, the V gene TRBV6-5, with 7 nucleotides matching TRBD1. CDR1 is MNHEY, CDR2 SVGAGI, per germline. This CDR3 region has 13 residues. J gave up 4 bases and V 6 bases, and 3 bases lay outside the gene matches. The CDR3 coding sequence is TGTGCCAGCAGCCGACAGGGTAATCAGCCCCAGCATTTT. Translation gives CASSRQGNQPQHF.

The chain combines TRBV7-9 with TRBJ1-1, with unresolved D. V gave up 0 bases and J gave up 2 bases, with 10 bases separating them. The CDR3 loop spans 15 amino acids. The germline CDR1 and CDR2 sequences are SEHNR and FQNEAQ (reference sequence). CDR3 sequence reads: CASSLALQQNTEAFF. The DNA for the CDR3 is TGTGCCAGCAGCTTAGCGCTACAGCAAAACACTGAAGCTTTCTTT.

The chain's CDR3 is CASSPRTSGDNEQFF. The CDR3 region has the DNA TGTGCCAGCTCACCACGGACTAGCGGAGACAATGAGCAGTTCTTC. This chain links TRBV18 with TRBJ2-1, with 10 bases identical to TRBD2. With V trimmed by 1 base and J by 5 bases, 2 bases remained unmatched. Germline loops: CDR1 KGHSH, CDR2 LQKENI. This CDR3 is built from 15 residues. Full variable domain (outside the CDR3, taken from reference TRBV18 and TRBJ2-1): NAGVMQNPRHLVRRRGQEARLRCSPMKGHSHVYWYRQLPEEGLKFMVYLQKENIIDESGMPKERFSAEFPKEGPSILRIQQVVRGDSAAYFCASSPRTSGDNEQFFGPGTRLTVL.

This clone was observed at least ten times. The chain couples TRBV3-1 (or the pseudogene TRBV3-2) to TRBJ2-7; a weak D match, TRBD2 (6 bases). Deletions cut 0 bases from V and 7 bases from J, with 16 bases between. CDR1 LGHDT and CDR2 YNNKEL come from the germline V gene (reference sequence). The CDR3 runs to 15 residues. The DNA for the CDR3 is TGTGCCAGCAGCCAAGATAATTCGGCGGGATATGAGCAGTACTTC. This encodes CASSQDNSAGYEQYF.

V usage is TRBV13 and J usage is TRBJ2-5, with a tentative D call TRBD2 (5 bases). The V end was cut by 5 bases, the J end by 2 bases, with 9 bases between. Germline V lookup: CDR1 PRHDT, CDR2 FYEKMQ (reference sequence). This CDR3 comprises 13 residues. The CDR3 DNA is TGTGCCAGCAGCCAAGGACTTCAAGAGACCCAGTACTTC. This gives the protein CASSQGLQETQYF.

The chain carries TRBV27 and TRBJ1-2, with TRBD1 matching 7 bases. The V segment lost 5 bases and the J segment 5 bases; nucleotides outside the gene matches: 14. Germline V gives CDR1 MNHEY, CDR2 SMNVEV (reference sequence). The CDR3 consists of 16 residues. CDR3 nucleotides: TGTGCCAGCAGTCAGACAGGGCCGCCCCTATTTTATGGCTACACCTTC. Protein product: CASSQTGPPLFYGYTF.

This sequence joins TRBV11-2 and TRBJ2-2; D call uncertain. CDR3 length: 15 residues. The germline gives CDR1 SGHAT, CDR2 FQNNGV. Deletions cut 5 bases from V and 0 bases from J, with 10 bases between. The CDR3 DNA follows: TGTGCCAGCAGCAAACTCAGATCGAACACCGGGGAGCTGTTTTTT. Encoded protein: CASSKLRSNTGELFF.

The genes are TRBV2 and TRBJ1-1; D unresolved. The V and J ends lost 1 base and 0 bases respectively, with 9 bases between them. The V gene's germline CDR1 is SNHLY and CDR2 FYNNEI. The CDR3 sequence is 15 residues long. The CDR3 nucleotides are TGTGCCAGCAGTGAAGTTCGGCAGTTGAACACTGAAGCTTTCTTT. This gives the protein CASSEVRQLNTEAFF.

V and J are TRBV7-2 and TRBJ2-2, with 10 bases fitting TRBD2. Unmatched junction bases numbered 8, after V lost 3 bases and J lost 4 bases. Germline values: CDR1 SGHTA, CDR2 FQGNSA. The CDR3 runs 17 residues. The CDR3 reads CASSFFPSGGATGELFF. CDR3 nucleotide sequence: TGTGCCAGCAGCTTTTTCCCCAGCGGGGGGGCCACCGGGGAGCTGTTTTTT.

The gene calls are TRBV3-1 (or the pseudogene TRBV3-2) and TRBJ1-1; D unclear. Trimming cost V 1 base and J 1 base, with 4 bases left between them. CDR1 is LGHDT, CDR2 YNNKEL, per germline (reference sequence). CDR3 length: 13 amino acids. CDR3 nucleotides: TGTGCCAGCAGCCAAGTCGGGAACACTGAAGCTTTCTTT. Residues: CASSQVGNTEAFF.

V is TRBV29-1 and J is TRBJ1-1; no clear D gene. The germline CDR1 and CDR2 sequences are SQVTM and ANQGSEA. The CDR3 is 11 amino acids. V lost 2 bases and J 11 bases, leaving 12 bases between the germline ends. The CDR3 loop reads CSVETHLEAFF. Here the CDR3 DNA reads TGCAGCGTTGAAACCCACCTTGAGGCTTTCTTT.

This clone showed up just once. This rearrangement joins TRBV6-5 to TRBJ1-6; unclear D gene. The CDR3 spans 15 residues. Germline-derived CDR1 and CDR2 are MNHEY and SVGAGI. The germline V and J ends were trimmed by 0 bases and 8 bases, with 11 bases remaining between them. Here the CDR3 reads CASSYSSGGDSPLHF. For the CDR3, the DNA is TGTGCCAGCAGTTACTCGAGTGGAGGAGATTCACCCCTCCACTTT.

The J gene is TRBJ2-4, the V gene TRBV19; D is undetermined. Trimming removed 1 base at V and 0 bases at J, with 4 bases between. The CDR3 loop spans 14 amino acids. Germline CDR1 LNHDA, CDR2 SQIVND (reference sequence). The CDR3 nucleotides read TGTGCCAGTAGTATAGCACTAGCCAAAAACATTCAGTACTTC. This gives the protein CASSIALAKNIQYF.

The CDR3 DNA is TGTGCCAGCAGAACCGTAGGGGGGGCTTTCCCCACAGATACGCAGTATTTT. It specifies CASRTVGGAFPTDTQYF. This rearrangement joins TRBV27 to TRBJ2-3, with a weak D call TRBD2 (7 bases). The CDR3 runs 17 residues. Germline values: CDR1 MNHEY, CDR2 SMNVEV (reference sequence). Trimming cost V 6 bases and J 2 bases, with 21 bases left between them.

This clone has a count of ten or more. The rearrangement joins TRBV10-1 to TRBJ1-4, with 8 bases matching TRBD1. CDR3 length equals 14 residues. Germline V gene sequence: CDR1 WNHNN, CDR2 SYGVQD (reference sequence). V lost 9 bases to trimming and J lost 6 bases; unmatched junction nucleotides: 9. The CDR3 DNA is TGCGCCAGTAAAACGGACAGGGCCGATGAAAAACTGTTTTTT. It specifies CASKTDRADEKLFF.

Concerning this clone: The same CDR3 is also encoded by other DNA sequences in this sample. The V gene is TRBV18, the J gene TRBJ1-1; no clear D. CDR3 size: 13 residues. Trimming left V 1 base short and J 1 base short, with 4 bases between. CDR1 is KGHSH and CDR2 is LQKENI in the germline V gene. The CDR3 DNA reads TGTGCCAGCTCACCACAAGGGAACACTGAAGCTTTCTTT. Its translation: CASSPQGNTEAFF.

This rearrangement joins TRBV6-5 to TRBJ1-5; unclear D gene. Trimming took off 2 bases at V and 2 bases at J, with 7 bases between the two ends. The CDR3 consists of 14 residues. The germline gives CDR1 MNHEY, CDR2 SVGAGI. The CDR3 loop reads CASSYGSGNQPQHF. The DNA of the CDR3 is TGTGCCAGCAGTTACGGGTCCGGCAATCAGCCCCAGCATTTT.

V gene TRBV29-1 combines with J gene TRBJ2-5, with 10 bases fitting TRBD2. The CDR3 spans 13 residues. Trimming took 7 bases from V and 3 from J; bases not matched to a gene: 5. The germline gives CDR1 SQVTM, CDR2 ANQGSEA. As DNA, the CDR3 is TGCAGCGAAAGGAGCGGGGGGGAAGAGACCCAGTACTTC. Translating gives CSERSGGEETQYF.

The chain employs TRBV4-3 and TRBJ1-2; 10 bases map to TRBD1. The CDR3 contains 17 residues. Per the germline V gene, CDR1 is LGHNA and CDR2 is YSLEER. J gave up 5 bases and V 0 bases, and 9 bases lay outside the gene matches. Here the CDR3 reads CASSQDPGDRGLYGYTF. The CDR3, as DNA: TGCGCCAGCAGCCAAGATCCAGGGGACAGGGGTCTTTATGGCTACACCTTC.

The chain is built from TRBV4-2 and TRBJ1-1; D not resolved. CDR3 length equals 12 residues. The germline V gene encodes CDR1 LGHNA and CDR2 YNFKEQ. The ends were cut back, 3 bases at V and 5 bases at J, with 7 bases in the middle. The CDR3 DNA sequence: TGTGCCAGCAGCCACGAGAGGACTGAAGCTTTCTTT. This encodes CASSHERTEAFF.

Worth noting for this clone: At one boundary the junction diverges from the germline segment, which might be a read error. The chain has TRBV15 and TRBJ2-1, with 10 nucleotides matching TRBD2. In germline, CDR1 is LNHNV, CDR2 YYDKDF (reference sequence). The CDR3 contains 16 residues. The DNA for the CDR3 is TGTGCCACCAGCAGGGGGAGCGGGGGGGCCTATAATGAGCAGTTCTTC. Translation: CATSRGSGGAYNEQFF. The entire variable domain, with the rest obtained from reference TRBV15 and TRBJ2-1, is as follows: DAMVIQNPRYQVTQFGKPVTLSCSQTLNHNVMYWYQQKSSQAPKLLFHYYDKDFNNEADTPDNFQSRRPNTSFCFLDIRSPGLGDTAMYLCATSRGSGGAYNEQFFGPGTRLTVL.